This TCR beta chain was identified during a study of T-cell reconstitution after alpha-beta-depleted transplantation in children. Germline CDR1 is SGHTA and CDR2 is FQGNSA. This CDR3 spans 15 amino acids. Trimming stripped 1 base from V and 1 base from J, with 7 bases between. A library of TCRbeta sequences, prepared with unique molecular identifiers, was generated. TCRdb fed the PCR reads into MiXCR, producing one record per CDR3 protein. The sample consists of about 690,000 distinct CDR3 sequences, around a sixth of them appearing once. This clonotype was counted at least ten times. The sequence came from a human donor who donated a stem cell graft to a child with acute myeloid leukemia. Sample: PBMCs from the stem cell graft donor, taken from the stem cell graft. The chain has TRBV7-2 and TRBJ2-2; tentatively, D is TRBD1 (5 bases). CDR3 sequence reads: CASSLGQLNTGELFF. In DNA, the CDR3 is TGTGCCAGCAGCTTAGGACAGCTGAACACCGGGGAGCTGTTTTTT.